The clone carrying this T cell receptor (beta chain) showed up just a few times. These data belong to a study of blood T cell repertoires in COVID-19. Study overall: T cells, B-cell-depleted T cells, or PBMCs supplied cDNA or gDNA.

TCRdb's table, derived via immunoSEQ multiplex PCR, lists solely in-frame clones and lacks some. The sample yields approximately 230,000 clones, 65% to 80% seen once. The CDR3 runs 14 residues. The germline V gene encodes CDR1 MDHEN and CDR2 SYDVKM. Trimming removed 3 bases at V and 1 base at J, with 9 bases between. The source material was peripheral blood. The J gene is TRBJ1-1, the V gene TRBV28; a possible D gene is TRBD1 (6 bases). The TCR comes from a woman aged 40 to 50 with active or convalescent COVID-19. CDR3 nucleotide sequence: TGTGCCAGCAGTTTCCAGGGACAGAACACTGAAGCTTTCTTT. As protein: CASSFQGQNTEAFF.